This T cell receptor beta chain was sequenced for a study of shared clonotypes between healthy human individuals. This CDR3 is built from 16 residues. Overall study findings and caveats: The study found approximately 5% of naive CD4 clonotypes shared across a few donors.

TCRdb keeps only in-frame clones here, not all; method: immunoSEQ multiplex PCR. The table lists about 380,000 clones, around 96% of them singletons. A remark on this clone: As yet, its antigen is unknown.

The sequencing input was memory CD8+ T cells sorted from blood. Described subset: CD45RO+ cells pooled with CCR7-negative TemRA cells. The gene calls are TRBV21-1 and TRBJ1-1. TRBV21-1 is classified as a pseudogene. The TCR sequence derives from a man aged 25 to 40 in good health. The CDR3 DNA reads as TGTGCCAGCACTAGCGCTCCACAACAGGGGAACACTGAAGCTTTCTTT. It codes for CASTSAPQQGNTEAFF.